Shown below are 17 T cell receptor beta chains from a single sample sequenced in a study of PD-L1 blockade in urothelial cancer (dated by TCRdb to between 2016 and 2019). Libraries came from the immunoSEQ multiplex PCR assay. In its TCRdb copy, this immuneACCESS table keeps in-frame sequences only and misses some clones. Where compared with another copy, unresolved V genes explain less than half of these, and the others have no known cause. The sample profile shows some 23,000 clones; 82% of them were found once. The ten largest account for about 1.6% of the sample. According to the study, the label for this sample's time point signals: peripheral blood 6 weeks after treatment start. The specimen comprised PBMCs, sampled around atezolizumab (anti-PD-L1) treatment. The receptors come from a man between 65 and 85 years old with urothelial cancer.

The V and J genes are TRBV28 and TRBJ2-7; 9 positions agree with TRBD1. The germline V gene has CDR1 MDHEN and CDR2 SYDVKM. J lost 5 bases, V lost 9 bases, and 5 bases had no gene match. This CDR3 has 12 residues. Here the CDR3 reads CASGTGTHEQYF. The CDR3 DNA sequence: TGTGCCAGTGGGACAGGGACCCACGAGCAGTACTTC.

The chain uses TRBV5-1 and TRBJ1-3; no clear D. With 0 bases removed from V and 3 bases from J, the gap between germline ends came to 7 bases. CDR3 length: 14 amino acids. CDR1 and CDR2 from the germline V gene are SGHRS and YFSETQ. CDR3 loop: CASSLAGYGNTIYF. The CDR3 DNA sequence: TGCGCCAGCAGCTTGGCGGGTTATGGAAACACCATATATTTT.

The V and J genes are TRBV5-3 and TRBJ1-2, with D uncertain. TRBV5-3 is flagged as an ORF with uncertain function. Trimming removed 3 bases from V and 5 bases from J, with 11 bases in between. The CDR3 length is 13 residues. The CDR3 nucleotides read TGTGCCAGAAGCTCCTCACAGCCTTATGGCTACACCTTC. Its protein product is CARSSSQPYGYTF.

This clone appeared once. This chain's CDR3 is CSAYSYEQYF. The CDR3 nucleotides read TGCAGTGCTTACAGCTACGAGCAGTACTTC. This rearrangement joins TRBV20-1 to TRBJ2-7; no reliable D call. V was trimmed by 5 bases and J by 3 bases, leaving 5 bases between them. Looked up from germline, CDR1 is DFQATT and CDR2 is SNEGSKA (reference sequence). This CDR3 is built from 10 residues.

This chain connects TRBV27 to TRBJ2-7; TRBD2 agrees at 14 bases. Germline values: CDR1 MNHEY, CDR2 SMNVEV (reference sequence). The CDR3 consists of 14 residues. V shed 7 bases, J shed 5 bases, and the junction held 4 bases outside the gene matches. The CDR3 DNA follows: TGTGCCAGCACTGAGACTAGCGGGGGGGACGAGCAGTACTTC. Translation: CASTETSGGDEQYF.

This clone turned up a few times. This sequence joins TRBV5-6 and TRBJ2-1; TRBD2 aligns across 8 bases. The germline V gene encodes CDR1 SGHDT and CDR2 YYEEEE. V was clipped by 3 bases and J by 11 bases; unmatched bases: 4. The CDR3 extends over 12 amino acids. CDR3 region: CASSSGGQKQFF. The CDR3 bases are TGTGCCAGCAGCTCGGGGGGGCAAAAGCAGTTCTTC.

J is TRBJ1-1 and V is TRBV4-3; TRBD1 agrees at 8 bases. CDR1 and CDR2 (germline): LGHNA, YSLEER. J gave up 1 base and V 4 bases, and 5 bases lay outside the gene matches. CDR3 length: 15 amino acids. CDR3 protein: CASSPGQDRNTEAFF. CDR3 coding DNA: TGCGCCAGCAGCCCGGGACAGGATCGGAACACTGAAGCTTTCTTT.

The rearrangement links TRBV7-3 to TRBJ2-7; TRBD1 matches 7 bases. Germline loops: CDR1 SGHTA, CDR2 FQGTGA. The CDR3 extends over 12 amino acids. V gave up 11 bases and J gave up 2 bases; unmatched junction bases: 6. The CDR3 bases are TGTGCCGCCCGGGACAGAACCTACGAGCAGTACTTC. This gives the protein CAARDRTYEQYF.

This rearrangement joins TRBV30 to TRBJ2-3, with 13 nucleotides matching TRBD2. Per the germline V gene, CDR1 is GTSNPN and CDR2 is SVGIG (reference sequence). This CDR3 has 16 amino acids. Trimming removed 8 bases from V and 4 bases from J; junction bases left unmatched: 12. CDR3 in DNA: TGTGCCGTGGGACAGGGACTAGCGGGAAGCTCAGATACGCAGTATTTT. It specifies CAVGQGLAGSSDTQYF.

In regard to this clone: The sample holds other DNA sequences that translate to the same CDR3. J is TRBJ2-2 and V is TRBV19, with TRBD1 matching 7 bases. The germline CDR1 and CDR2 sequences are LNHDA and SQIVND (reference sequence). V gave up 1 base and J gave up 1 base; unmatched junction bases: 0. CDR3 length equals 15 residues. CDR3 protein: CASSIGQGNTGELFF. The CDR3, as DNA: TGTGCCAGTAGTATAGGACAGGGGAACACCGGGGAGCTGTTTTTT.

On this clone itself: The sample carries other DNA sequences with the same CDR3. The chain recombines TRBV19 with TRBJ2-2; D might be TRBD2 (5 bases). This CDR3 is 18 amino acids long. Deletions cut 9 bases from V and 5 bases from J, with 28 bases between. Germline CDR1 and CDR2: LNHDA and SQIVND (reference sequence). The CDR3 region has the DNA TGTGCCAGATTTCACGCCGGCGTAGACCATCGGGGAACCGGGGAGCTGTTTTTT. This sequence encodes CARFHAGVDHRGTGELFF.

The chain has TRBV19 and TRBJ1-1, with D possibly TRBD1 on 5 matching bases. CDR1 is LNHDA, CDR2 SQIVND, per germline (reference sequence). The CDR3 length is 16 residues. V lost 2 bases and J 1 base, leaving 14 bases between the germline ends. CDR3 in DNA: TGTGCCAGTAGTATAAAGGCAGACAGATCGAACACTGAAGCTTTCTTT. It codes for CASSIKADRSNTEAFF.

CDR3 DNA: TGCGCCAGCAGCATGAAACCCACAGGGGTAGGAAACTACGAGCAGTACTTC. This sequence encodes CASSMKPTGVGNYEQYF. V and J are TRBV5-1 and TRBJ2-7, with 7 positions matching TRBD1. From germline, CDR1 is SGHRS and CDR2 YFSETQ. After removal of 4 bases from V and 3 bases from J, the junction contained 16 bases not matched to a gene. The CDR3 spans 17 residues.

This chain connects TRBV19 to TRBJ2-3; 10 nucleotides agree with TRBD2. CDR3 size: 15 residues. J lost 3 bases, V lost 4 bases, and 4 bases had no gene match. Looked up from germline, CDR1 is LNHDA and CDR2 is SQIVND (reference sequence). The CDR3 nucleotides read TGTGCCAGTAGTACAGGGACTAGCGCGACAGATACGCAGTATTTT. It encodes CASSTGTSATDTQYF. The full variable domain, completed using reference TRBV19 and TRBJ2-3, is DGGITQSPKYLFRKEGQNVTLSCEQNLNHDAMYWYRQDPGQGLRLIYYSQIVNDFQKGDIAEGYSVSREKKESFPLTVTSAQKNPTAFYLCASSTGTSATDTQYFGPGTRLTVL.

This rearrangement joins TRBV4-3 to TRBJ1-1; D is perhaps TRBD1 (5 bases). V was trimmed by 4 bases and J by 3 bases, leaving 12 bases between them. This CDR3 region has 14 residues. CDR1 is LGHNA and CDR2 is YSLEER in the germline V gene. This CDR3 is CASSPSGADTEAFF. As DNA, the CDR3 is TGCGCCAGCAGCCCGAGTGGGGCCGACACTGAAGCTTTCTTT.

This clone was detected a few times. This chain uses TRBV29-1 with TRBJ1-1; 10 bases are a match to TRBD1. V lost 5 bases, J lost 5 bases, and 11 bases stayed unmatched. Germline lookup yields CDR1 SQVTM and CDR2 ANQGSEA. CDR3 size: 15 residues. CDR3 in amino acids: CSVLTGGSGRTEAFF. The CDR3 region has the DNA TGCAGCGTTTTGACAGGGGGCTCAGGAAGGACTGAAGCTTTCTTT.

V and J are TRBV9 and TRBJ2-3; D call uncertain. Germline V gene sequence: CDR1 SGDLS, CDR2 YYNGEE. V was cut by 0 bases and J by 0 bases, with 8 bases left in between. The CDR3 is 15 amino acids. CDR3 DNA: TGTGCCAGCAGCGTAGGCGGCAGAAGCACAGATACGCAGTATTTT. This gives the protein CASSVGGRSTDTQYF.